This TCR beta chain originates from a study of cytomegalovirus exposure and HLA in healthy donors. General observations from the study: Associated with cytomegalovirus, according to the listing, were around 160 TCR beta chains. Reported results showed that the classifier diagnosed cytomegalovirus status with high specificity and sensitivity. A few CMV-associated chains were confirmed in vitro to be specific for CMV antigens.

Remarks on this clone: Its specificity is unknown.

The CDR3 extends over 16 amino acids. CDR1 is SGHDN, CDR2 FVKESK, per germline. Trimming removed 5 bases from V and 1 base from J, with 17 bases in between. Sequenced by immunoSEQ multiplex PCR; TCRdb stores in-frame clones only, minus some. Among about 400,000 clones listed, roughly 88% were seen once. The chain is built from TRBV14 and TRBJ1-1; no reliable D call. The source is a woman under 30 in good health and CMV-seronegative. The sequenced material came from PBMCs. CDR3 coding DNA: TGTGCCAGCAGCGCTCGGGATCCGAGAACGAACACTGAAGCTTTCTTT. Its translation is CASSARDPRTNTEAFF.